The 18 T cell receptor beta chains given below trace back to one sample, sequenced in a study of human T cells and chemical hapten exposure. MiXCR, applied by TCRdb to the RACE reads, yields one record per CDR3 protein. This sample yields around 100,000 distinct CDR3 sequences, of which approximately 9.9% are seen a single time; around 3.5% belongs to the top ten. As for time point: patch test 1, 2 weeks after DPC sensitization. The treatment here: therapeutic diphenylcyclopropenone sensitization with weekly scalp DPC. Sequences were derived from whole blood, sampled in connection with sensitization to the hapten diphenylcyclopropenone (DPC). The receptor set was obtained from a woman aged 40 to 49 with alopecia areata. Some clones in this sample may be carry-over from other donors' samples.

Many counts were recorded for this clonotype. The gene calls are TRBV20-1 and TRBJ2-2, with 7 nucleotides matching TRBD1. Trimming at V came to 2 bases and at J to 1 base, leaving 4 bases not matched to a gene. Germline V gene data show CDR1 as DFQATT and CDR2 as SNEGSKA (reference sequence). This CDR3 spans 15 amino acids. The CDR3, as DNA: TGCAGTGCTAGACCGCCAGGGGGGAACACCGGGGAGCTGTTTTTT. It is translated as CSARPPGGNTGELFF.

Only a few counts were recorded for this clonotype. The chain joins TRBV6-6 to TRBJ1-1; maybe TRBD1 (5 bases). The V gene lost 2 bases and the J gene lost 4 bases, with 20 bases spanning the gap. Germline V lookup: CDR1 MNHNY, CDR2 SVGAGI (reference sequence). The CDR3 totals 17 residues. The CDR3 DNA is TGTGCCAGCAGTTACATCCAGGTCCGCGGGGGAGTCACTGAAGCTTTCTTT. Protein sequence: CASSYIQVRGGVTEAFF.

This clonotype has just a few counts. The chain is built from TRBV20-1 and TRBJ1-3; D is perhaps TRBD1 (5 bases). V lost 0 bases, J lost 2 bases, and 5 bases lay in between. Germline V gene data show CDR1 as DFQATT and CDR2 as SNEGSKA (reference sequence). CDR3 length equals 13 residues. CDR3 in DNA: TGCAGTGCTAGAGACAGGGCTGGAAACACCATATATTTT. Protein product: CSARDRAGNTIYF.

In its sample, this clonotype was seen once. The CDR3 is CSVVGGDGYTF. In nucleotides, the CDR3 is TGCAGCGTTGTAGGGGGCGATGGCTACACCTTC. V is TRBV29-1 and J is TRBJ1-2; 7 bases match TRBD1. The germline gives CDR1 SQVTM, CDR2 ANQGSEA. The CDR3 is 11 amino acids. The ends lost 4 bases at V and 6 bases at J; junction bases unmatched: 2.

This clonotype was counted at least ten times. CDR3 in DNA: TGCAGTGCTAGGCCGGGTACTGCGTACGAGCAGTACTTC. This sequence encodes CSARPGTAYEQYF. The J gene is TRBJ2-7, the V gene TRBV20-1; no clear D. CDR3 size: 13 residues. Looked up from germline, CDR1 is DFQATT and CDR2 is SNEGSKA (reference sequence). Trimming stripped 3 bases from V and 4 bases from J, with 13 bases between.

This clonotype was observed at least ten times. The rearrangement links TRBV6-4 to TRBJ2-1; TRBD2 agrees at 10 bases. From germline, CDR1 is MRHNA and CDR2 SNTAGT. The CDR3 has 15 residues. V dropped 2 bases and J dropped 7; count of bases not matched to a gene: 5. The CDR3 reads CASSDGAGGPNEQFF. The CDR3 nucleotides read TGTGCCAGCAGTGACGGAGCGGGAGGGCCGAATGAGCAGTTCTTC.

This clonotype was counted ten times or more. The V and J genes are TRBV24-1 and TRBJ2-3; 9 bases line up with TRBD1. The CDR3 extends over 16 amino acids. V was pared by 4 bases and J by 5 bases, with 9 bases of the junction left unmatched. The germline CDR1 and CDR2 sequences are KGHDR and SFDVKD. The CDR3 DNA is TGTGCCACCAGTGACACCGGGACAGGGAGCGGAGATACGCAGTATTTT. Its protein product is CATSDTGTGSGDTQYF.

In its sample, this clonotype was seen a few times. The V call is TRBV5-6, the J call TRBJ2-1; the match to TRBD2 covers 9 bases. Trimming removed 3 bases from V and 5 bases from J; junction bases left unmatched: 9. The CDR3 is 16 amino acids. Per the germline V gene, CDR1 is SGHDT and CDR2 is YYEEEE. Here the CDR3 reads CASSSTGTSRDNEQFF. The DNA of the CDR3 is TGTGCCAGCAGCTCCACCGGGACTAGCCGCGACAATGAGCAGTTCTTC.

This clonotype was picked up a small number of times. The chain is built from TRBV30 and TRBJ2-7; no definite D call. Per the germline V gene, CDR1 is GTSNPN and CDR2 is SVGIG (reference sequence). The CDR3 runs to 12 residues. V lost 1 base, J lost 8 bases, and 12 bases lay in between. CDR3 sequence (DNA): TGTGCCTGGAGTGGAAATTTAGTGCAGCAGTACTTC. Translated, it gives CAWSGNLVQQYF. The full variable domain, in which reference TRBV30 and TRBJ2-7 provide the parts outside the CDR3, is SQTIHQWPATLVQPVGSPLSLECTVEGTSNPNLYWYRQAAGRGLQLLFYSVGIGQISSEVPQNLSASRPQDRQFILSSKKLLLSDSGFYLCAWSGNLVQQYFGPGTRLTVT.

This clonotype has a count of ten or more. The chain joins TRBV19 to TRBJ1-2; D uncertain. V lost 0 bases and J lost 8, with 10 bases in between. The CDR3 sequence is 13 residues long. Per germline, CDR1 LNHDA and CDR2 SQIVND (reference sequence). CDR3 nucleotides: TGTGCCAGTAGTATAGATCACAGAAGGGGCTACACCTTC. It is translated as CASSIDHRRGYTF.

This clonotype was detected ten times or more. The V call is TRBV12-3 or TRBV12-4, the J call TRBJ1-2; no clear D. This CDR3 has 14 amino acids. Trimming shortened V by 6 bases and J by 8 bases, and 19 bases separated the two germline ends. CDR3 in amino acids: CASRPSGPGEGYTF. CDR3 bases: TGTGCCAGCAGACCATCGGGCCCGGGAGAGGGCTACACCTTC.

The rearrangement uses TRBV6-2 or TRBV6-3 and TRBJ2-1; perhaps TRBD2 as D (5 bases). Germline V CDR1 and CDR2: MNHEY, SVGEGT. V was trimmed by 2 bases and J by 5 bases, leaving 19 bases between them. The CDR3 totals 17 residues. CDR3 bases: TGTGCCAGCAGTTACGTTCCGGGATCCCGAACCCACAATGAGCAGTTCTTC. It yields the protein CASSYVPGSRTHNEQFF.

The chain combines TRBV11-2 with TRBJ2-1; TRBD2 aligns across 9 bases. V trimming: 4 bases; J trimming: 9 bases; junction bases outside the gene matches: 16. Germline CDR1 SGHAT, CDR2 FQNNGV. The CDR3 is made up of 17 amino acids. The CDR3 DNA is TGTGCCAGCAGCTCCTGGGATAGCGGGGGCCCTCGCGGTGAGCAGTTCTTC. Amino acids: CASSSWDSGGPRGEQFF.

This chain joins TRBV6-1 and TRBJ2-3; 7 bases fit TRBD2. V gave up 6 bases and J gave up 7 bases; unmatched junction bases: 10. Per germline, CDR1 MNHNS and CDR2 SASEGT. The CDR3 sequence is 14 residues long. CDR3 residues: CASRSGTTTNTQYF. CDR3 bases: TGTGCCAGCAGGAGCGGGACTACCACGAATACGCAGTATTTT.

The chain has TRBV30 and TRBJ1-2; possibly TRBD1 for D (5 bases). This CDR3 region has 16 residues. With 3 bases removed from V and 4 bases from J, the gap between germline ends came to 21 bases. Germline CDR1 is GTSNPN and CDR2 is SVGIG (reference sequence). The CDR3 loop reads CAWSAGASLTIYGYTF. CDR3 bases: TGTGCCTGGAGCGCCGGGGCCTCACTTACCATCTATGGCTACACCTTC.

Regarding this clonotype: A much larger clonotype is one base distant, so this may be a read error. The V call is TRBV27, the J call TRBJ2-2, with D possibly being TRBD1 (6 bases). This CDR3 comprises 14 residues. Germline loops: CDR1 MNHEY, CDR2 SMNVEV (reference sequence). The CDR3 bases are TGTGACAGCAAATACAGGGAGAGCACCGGGGAGCTGTTTTTT. This gives the protein CDSKYRESTGELFF.

The chain couples TRBV29-1 to TRBJ2-5; weak D call: TRBD1 (6 bases). The CDR3 runs to 12 residues. Germline CDR1 and CDR2: SQVTM and ANQGSEA. The V gene lost 5 bases and the J gene lost 1 base, with 8 bases spanning the gap. CDR3 DNA: TGCAGCGTTCGGACAGCCCAAGAGACCCAGTACTTC. Its protein is CSVRTAQETQYF.

The chain couples TRBV4-2 to TRBJ2-3; 10 bases agree with TRBD2. The ends lost 5 bases at V and 6 bases at J; junction bases unmatched: 8. Germline assignment: CDR1 LGHNA and CDR2 YNFKEQ. This CDR3 region has 15 residues. The CDR3 DNA reads as TGTGCCAGCAGCGAAGGGACTAGCGTGGGCGATACGCAGTATTTT. Its protein product is CASSEGTSVGDTQYF.